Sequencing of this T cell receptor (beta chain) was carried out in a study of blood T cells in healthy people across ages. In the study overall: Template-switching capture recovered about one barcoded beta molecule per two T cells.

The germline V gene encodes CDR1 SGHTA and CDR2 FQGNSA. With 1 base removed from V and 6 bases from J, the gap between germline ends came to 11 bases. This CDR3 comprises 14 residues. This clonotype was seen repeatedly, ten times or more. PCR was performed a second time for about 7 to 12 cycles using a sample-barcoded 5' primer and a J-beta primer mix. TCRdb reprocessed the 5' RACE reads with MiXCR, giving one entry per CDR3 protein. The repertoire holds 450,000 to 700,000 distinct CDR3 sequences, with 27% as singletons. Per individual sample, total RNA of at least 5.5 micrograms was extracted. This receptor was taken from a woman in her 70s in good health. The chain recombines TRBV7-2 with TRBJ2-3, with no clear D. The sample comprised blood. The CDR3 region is CASSLGWHPDTQYF. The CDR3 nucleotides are TGTGCCAGCAGCTTAGGATGGCACCCTGATACGCAGTATTTT.